Below, 26 T cell receptor beta chains from the same sample are listed, as sequenced in a study of liver allograft versus peripheral blood T cells. The overall study: Repertoires of T cell receptors in transplanted livers were compared with recipients' peripheral blood repertoires.

Via MiXCR, TCRdb re-called the reads, giving one row per CDR3 protein. Among fewer than 13,000 distinct CDR3 sequences, 18% were seen once, and the ten largest hold 1% to 1.5%. These receptors were taken from a human patient who had a liver transplant. Some of these T cells may belong to the graft donor.

This clonotype is medium-sized. V usage is TRBV6-6 and J usage is TRBJ2-7; 7 positions match TRBD1. The junction had 2 bases not matched to a gene; V was cut back by 2 bases and J by 1 base. This CDR3 spans 14 amino acids. Germline values: CDR1 MNHNY, CDR2 SVGAGI (reference sequence). The CDR3 bases are TGTGCCAGCAGTTACCGGACAGGATCCTACGAGCAGTACTTC. Translating it yields CASSYRTGSYEQYF.

This clonotype is medium-sized in the sample. The chain combines TRBV6-5 with TRBJ1-1; D not resolved. Germline values: CDR1 MNHEY, CDR2 SVGAGI. The CDR3 loop spans 18 amino acids. With 0 bases removed from V and 4 bases from J, the gap between germline ends came to 21 bases. CDR3 in DNA: TGTGCCAGCAGTTACTCGACGCCCGATATCCAGGTGGGCACTGAAGCTTTCTTT. Its translation: CASSYSTPDIQVGTEAFF.

The V gene is TRBV9, the J gene TRBJ1-3; 12 nucleotides agree with TRBD1. The CDR3 sequence is 17 residues long. CDR1 is SGDLS and CDR2 is YYNGEE in the germline V gene. The junction had 6 bases not matched to a gene; V was cut back by 2 bases and J by 3 bases. Here the CDR3 DNA reads TGTGCCAGCAGCGTTTTCCGGGACAGGGGGCTTGGAAACACCATATATTTT. This sequence encodes CASSVFRDRGLGNTIYF. Drawing the rest from reference TRBV9 and TRBJ1-3, the complete variable domain is DSGVTQTPKHLITATGQRVTLRCSPRSGDLSVYWYQQSLDQGLQFLIQYYNGEERAKGNILERFSAQQFPDLHSELNLSSLELGDSALYFCASSVFRDRGLGNTIYFGEGSWLTVV.

This clonotype was observed at least ten times. The chain recombines TRBV7-2 with TRBJ1-5; D is ambiguous. Trimming shortened V by 1 base and J by 6 bases, and 7 bases separated the two germline ends. The CDR3 has 13 amino acids. The germline V gene encodes CDR1 SGHTA and CDR2 FQGNSA. The CDR3 region is CASSLGMGQPQHF. CDR3 bases: TGTGCCAGCAGCTTAGGAATGGGTCAGCCCCAGCATTTT.

In its sample, this clonotype was seen a few times. V is TRBV9 and J is TRBJ1-1; D possibly corresponds to TRBD1 (5 bases). V gave up 0 bases and J gave up 4 bases, with 16 bases separating them. Germline V gives CDR1 SGDLS, CDR2 YYNGEE. The CDR3 loop spans 16 amino acids. CDR3 sequence: CASSVGPTGLTTEAFF. CDR3 in DNA: TGTGCCAGCAGCGTAGGCCCCACAGGCTTGACCACTGAAGCTTTCTTT.

This clonotype has a handful of counts. The genes are TRBV7-9 and TRBJ1-3, with D possibly TRBD1 on 5 matching bases. Germline V gene lookup returns CDR1 SEHNR and CDR2 FQNEAQ (reference sequence). The V and J ends lost 5 bases and 4 bases respectively, with 15 bases between them. The CDR3 extends over 15 amino acids. CDR3 bases: TGTGCCAGCAGCCCCCTAGGGGTGGTCGGAAACACCATATATTTT. Translation: CASSPLGVVGNTIYF.

The V and J genes are TRBV19 and TRBJ1-5, with D perhaps TRBD1 (6 bases). V lost 9 bases and J 0 bases, leaving 18 bases between the germline ends. This CDR3 has 16 amino acids. Germline loops: CDR1 LNHDA, CDR2 SQIVND (reference sequence). CDR3 in DNA: TGTGCCAGCATACTGAGGGGGGGGAATAGCAATCAGCCCCAGCATTTT. Amino acids: CASILRGGNSNQPQHF.

This clonotype was seen many times. The chain employs TRBV27 and TRBJ1-5; D call uncertain. Trimming removed 1 base from V and 2 bases from J, with 9 bases in between. The CDR3 spans 15 residues. Germline values: CDR1 MNHEY, CDR2 SMNVEV (reference sequence). CDR3 residues: CASSLYGSRNQPQHF. The CDR3 coding sequence is TGTGCCAGCAGTTTATATGGATCCCGCAATCAGCCCCAGCATTTT.

This clonotype is medium-sized by share. The gene calls are TRBV5-6 and TRBJ2-1; D ambiguous. Germline CDR1 and CDR2: SGHDT and YYEEEE. The CDR3 contains 15 residues. Trimming stripped 4 bases from V and 5 bases from J, with 16 bases between. DNA for the CDR3: TGTGCCAGCAGCCCGTCAAACAGAAGGGACAATGAGCAGTTCTTC. Its protein product is CASSPSNRRDNEQFF.

This clonotype was observed a handful of times. The J gene is TRBJ2-7, the V gene TRBV12-5, with D tentatively TRBD1 (7 bases). The CDR3 is made up of 16 amino acids. Trimming took off 7 bases at V and 4 bases at J, with 23 bases between the two ends. Germline V lookup: CDR1 LGHNT, CDR2 FRNRAP. The CDR3 coding sequence is TGTGCTAGTGCCCCTCAGGGGGGCGGTTGGGGGTACGAGCAGTACTTC. It translates to CASAPQGGGWGYEQYF.

The chain employs TRBV12-3 or TRBV12-4 and TRBJ2-7; TRBD1 or TRBD2 may be the D gene (6 bases each). The CDR3 loop spans 11 amino acids. Trimming shortened V by 5 bases and J by 7 bases, and 9 bases separated the two germline ends. The CDR3, as DNA: TGTGCCAGCAGTGGAGGGGGGGAGCAGTACTTC. Its protein is CASSGGGEQYF.

This clonotype is labeled as medium-sized. The chain is built from TRBV19 and TRBJ1-2, with D possibly being TRBD1 (5 bases). V lost 5 bases and J lost 4, with 8 bases in between. This CDR3 contains 12 residues. Germline V CDR1 and CDR2: LNHDA, SQIVND (reference sequence). The CDR3 coding sequence is TGTGCCAGTAGTTACGACAGCTATGGCTACACCTTC. It is translated as CASSYDSYGYTF.

By its share, this clonotype is medium-sized. The chain combines TRBV6-2 or TRBV6-3 with TRBJ2-5, with 9 nucleotides matching TRBD1. The germline CDR1 and CDR2 sequences are MNHEY and SVGEGT. V lost 6 bases and J lost 5; bases outside the gene matches: 13. This CDR3 has 16 residues. The CDR3, as DNA: TGTGCCAGCAGGGTTGCCTCCGGGACAGGGTTGGAGACCCAGTACTTC. Translated: CASRVASGTGLETQYF.

The table lists this clonotype with many counts. The chain uses TRBV10-3 and TRBJ2-2, with a possible D match to TRBD2 (5 bases). In germline, CDR1 is ENHRY, CDR2 SYGVKD. The ends were cut back, 10 bases at V and 5 bases at J, with 11 bases in the middle. The CDR3 loop spans 12 amino acids. In DNA form, the CDR3 reads TGTGCCAACGGACTGCAAACCGGGGAGCTGTTTTTT. It yields the protein CANGLQTGELFF.

This clonotype showed up many times. The J gene is TRBJ1-2, the V gene TRBV6-2 or TRBV6-3, with TRBD1 matching 7 bases. CDR3 length: 12 residues. V dropped 9 bases and J dropped 8; count of bases not matched to a gene: 9. The germline CDR1 and CDR2 sequences are MNHEY and SVGEGT. The CDR3, as DNA: TGTGCCAGTTCCGAGGGGGCGCGCGGCTACACCTTC. This sequence encodes CASSEGARGYTF.

A few counts support this clonotype. The V gene is TRBV6-2 or TRBV6-3, the J gene TRBJ1-5; D call uncertain. The CDR3 is made up of 15 amino acids. Trimming removed 2 bases at V and 6 bases at J, with 14 bases between. Germline V lookup: CDR1 MNHEY, CDR2 SVGEGT. This CDR3 is CASSYVGAEGQPQHF. The CDR3 region has the DNA TGTGCCAGCAGTTACGTGGGAGCGGAGGGTCAGCCCCAGCATTTT.

The table lists this clonotype with many counts. V gene TRBV28 combines with J gene TRBJ1-1, with a tentative D call TRBD1 (6 bases). V lost 1 base and J lost 1, with 16 bases in between. This CDR3 is 17 amino acids long. Germline CDR1 MDHEN, CDR2 SYDVKM. The CDR3 DNA reads TGTGCCAGCAGTTTATCGTGGGGGGCCGGGGGGAACACTGAAGCTTTCTTT. As protein: CASSLSWGAGGNTEAFF.

This clonotype occurred many times. In DNA, the CDR3 is TGTGCCAGCAGTGATGGGGGGAGGGGTTTAAATCAGCCCCAGCATTTT. Translated, it gives CASSDGGRGLNQPQHF. The chain joins TRBV6-1 to TRBJ1-5; weak D call: TRBD1 (5 bases). Germline loops: CDR1 MNHNS, CDR2 SASEGT. The CDR3 is 16 residues long. Trimming stripped 3 bases from V and 4 bases from J, with 16 bases between.

At least ten counts were recorded for this clonotype. The V gene is TRBV7-2, the J gene TRBJ2-1, with 9 bases lining up with TRBD2. J gave up 6 bases and V 5 bases, and 11 bases lay outside the gene matches. Germline-derived CDR1 and CDR2 are SGHTA and FQGNSA. The CDR3 has 16 residues. CDR3 region: CASSPRLTSGSNEQFF. The CDR3 DNA reads TGTGCCAGCAGCCCCCGTCTGACTAGCGGATCCAATGAGCAGTTCTTC.

CDR3 sequence: CASSLAHEQFF. The CDR3 bases are TGTGCCAGCAGCTTGGCGCATGAGCAGTTCTTC. The chain uses TRBV5-6 and TRBJ2-1; D gene uncertain. The V and J ends lost 0 bases and 8 bases respectively, with 3 bases between them. Germline loops: CDR1 SGHDT, CDR2 YYEEEE. The CDR3 length is 11 residues.

Relative to its sample, this clonotype is medium-sized. V gene TRBV6-1 combines with J gene TRBJ1-2, with a weak D call TRBD1 (6 bases). This CDR3 is built from 13 residues. V dropped 8 bases and J dropped 0 bases, with 10 bases sitting between them. CDR1 MNHNS and CDR2 SASEGT come from the germline V gene. CDR3 nucleotide sequence: TGTGCCAGCCTGGACAGCTCTAACTATGGCTACACCTTC. The encoded protein is CASLDSSNYGYTF.

In its sample, this clonotype ranks as medium-sized. The chain joins TRBV10-3 to TRBJ1-2; tentative D call: TRBD1 (5 bases). This CDR3 is built from 14 residues. Germline CDR1 is ENHRY and CDR2 is SYGVKD. Trimming shortened V by 6 bases and J by 6 bases, and 17 bases separated the two germline ends. CDR3 protein: CAISVGRLGDGYTF. In DNA form, the CDR3 reads TGTGCCATCAGCGTGGGCAGGCTGGGGGATGGCTACACCTTC.

This clonotype was observed many times. The chain links TRBV5-4 to TRBJ1-2; 7 nucleotides match TRBD1. Germline trimming cut 3 bases from V and 3 bases from J; bases unmatched to any gene: 5. Germline assignment: CDR1 SGHNT and CDR2 YYREEE (reference sequence). The CDR3 spans 14 residues. CDR3 DNA: TGTGCCAGCAGCTCCTTTACAGGGGACTATGGCTACACCTTC. Its protein product is CASSSFTGDYGYTF. Full variable domain (missing parts from reference TRBV5-4 and TRBJ1-2): ETGVTQSPTHLIKTRGQQVTLRCSSQSGHNTVSWYQQALGQGPQFIFQYYREEENGRGNFPPRFSGLQFPNYSSELNVNALELDDSALYLCASSSFTGDYGYTFGSGTRLTVV.

This clonotype was seen a handful of times. CDR3 amino acids: CASYPLGEGDTEAFF. The CDR3 nucleotides read TGTGCCAGCTACCCCCTGGGGGAGGGGGACACTGAAGCTTTCTTT. This chain connects TRBV19 to TRBJ1-1; D might be TRBD1 (6 bases). CDR3 length: 15 amino acids. The germline V gene encodes CDR1 LNHDA and CDR2 SQIVND (reference sequence). Between the trimmed V and J ends, which lost 9 bases and 3 bases, there was a span of 20 bases.

This clonotype was counted only a few times. The CDR3 DNA is TGTGCCAGCAGAAACAGGGAGGTCCTCACAGATACGCAGTATTTT. This codes for CASRNREVLTDTQYF. The chain recombines TRBV6-1 with TRBJ2-3; either TRBD1 or TRBD2 may fit D (6 bases each). The CDR3 covers 15 residues. CDR1 and CDR2 (germline): MNHNS, SASEGT. Between the trimmed V and J ends, which lost 6 bases and 2 bases, there was a span of 15 bases.

This clonotype was counted ten times or more. J is TRBJ1-5 and V is TRBV19, with TRBD1 matching 12 bases. V lost 3 bases and J lost 7; bases outside the gene matches: 10. Germline V gives CDR1 LNHDA, CDR2 SQIVND (reference sequence). The CDR3 runs to 17 residues. Here the CDR3 reads CASSIGRDRGPGQPQHF. The CDR3 bases are TGTGCCAGTAGTATTGGCCGGGACAGGGGGCCCGGACAGCCCCAGCATTTT.